Listed below are T cell receptor beta chains from one sample, sequenced in a study of T cell changes during pregnancy in multiple sclerosis. Measured with immunoSEQ multiplex PCR; TCRdb has only the in-frame clones, and not every one. The data contain about 42,000 clones, less than 90% of them singletons. The material sequenced was CD4+ T cells from peripheral blood mononuclear cells, taken before pregnancy. The receptors here all came from a female donor with multiple sclerosis, enrolled in a pregnancy study. CDR3s include the opening cysteine and the closing phenylalanine or tryptophan. Each record gives: D gene, V gene, CDR3 length, J gene, CDR3 protein. A D gene is named only where the DNA matches it firmly.

D: TRBD2; V: TRBV5-1; length: 16; J: TRBJ2-4; CDR3: CASSPVVAGVRDIQYF
D: -; V: TRBV7-3; length: 12; J: TRBJ1-1; CDR3: CASSLDLVEAFF
D: TRBD1; V: TRBV18; length: 17; J: TRBJ1-2; CDR3: CASSPPDREKTRGGYTF
D: TRBD1; V: TRBV6-1; length: 16; J: TRBJ1-2; CDR3: CASSVQGAQVLGGYTF
D: -; V: TRBV18; length: 16; J: TRBJ2-7; CDR3: CASSPMETAGRYEQYF
D: -; V: TRBV28; length: 13; J: TRBJ2-5; CDR3: CASSSDSVWAQYF
D: -; V: TRBV18; length: 15; J: TRBJ1-1; CDR3: CASSPQDRRNTEAFF
D: -; V: TRBV7-8; length: 14; J: TRBJ1-2; CDR3: CASSSNELSYGYTF
D: -; V: TRBV7-9; length: 15; J: TRBJ2-7; CDR3: CASSLGTPTLGEQYF
D: -; V: TRBV15; length: 16; J: TRBJ1-1; CDR3: CATSRDLVGGNTEAFF
D: TRBD2; V: TRBV7-6; length: 19; J: TRBJ2-7; CDR3: CASSLAALAAPGFMDEQYF
D: -; V: TRBV18; length: 13; J: TRBJ1-2; CDR3: CASLQGSYYGYTF
D: TRBD1; V: TRBV2; length: 13; J: TRBJ1-2; CDR3: CASRRQGADGYTF
D: -; V: TRBV7-2; length: 15; J: TRBJ2-3; CDR3: CASSPTYLGTDTQYF
D: TRBD1; V: TRBV19; length: 16; J: TRBJ2-7; CDR3: CASRSNGQGQSYEQYF
D: -; V: TRBV7-6; length: 15; J: TRBJ1-1; CDR3: CASSLVGGMNTEAFF
D: TRBD2; V: TRBV5-5; length: 16; J: TRBJ2-3; CDR3: CASSFGTSGSTDTQYF
D: -; V: TRBV11-2; length: 15; J: TRBJ2-5; CDR3: CASSRLDRPGETQYF
D: -; V: TRBV9; length: 11; J: TRBJ1-2; CDR3: CASSELSGYTF
D: -; V: TRBV7-2; length: 13; J: TRBJ1-3; CDR3: CASSLGSGDTIYF
D: TRBD1; V: TRBV10-3; length: 16; J: TRBJ2-3; CDR3: CAIRGQGIITTDTQYF
D: TRBD1; V: TRBV6-5; length: 15; J: TRBJ1-4; CDR3: CASSYRGQGAYKLFF
D: -; V: TRBV6-6; length: 13; J: TRBJ2-1; CDR3: CASGYSSYNEQFF
D: TRBD1; V: TRBV5-1; length: 14; J: -; CDR3: CASRQGQGANEQYF
D: TRBD2; V: TRBV19; length: 17; J: TRBJ2-1; CDR3: CASSPDRTSGRARRQFF
D: -; V: TRBV30; length: 12; J: TRBJ2-3; CDR3: CAWTGYSDTQYF
D: TRBD1; V: TRBV19; length: 15; J: TRBJ1-6; CDR3: CASSIETGVNSPLHF
D: TRBD2; V: TRBV19; length: 16; J: TRBJ2-2; CDR3: CASIFSGRADTGELFF
D: -; V: TRBV5-1; length: 16; J: TRBJ1-6; CDR3: CASSLDPGSYNSPLHF
D: -; V: TRBV6-4; length: 13; J: TRBJ1-4; CDR3: CASSRHRDEKLFF
D: -; V: TRBV5-8; length: 14; J: TRBJ1-2; CDR3: CASSRGQINYGYTF
D: -; V: TRBV9; length: 15; J: TRBJ2-5; CDR3: CASSSSGDPQETQYF
D: -; V: TRBV5-1; length: 14; J: TRBJ1-1; CDR3: CASSQTGMNTEAFF
D: -; V: TRBV2; length: 13; J: TRBJ1-1; CDR3: CASRQQGSTEAFF
D: -; V: TRBV2; length: 17; J: TRBJ2-4; CDR3: CASSQRGTGLAKNIQYF
D: TRBD2; V: TRBV7-8; length: 15; J: TRBJ2-3; CDR3: CASSYSGSGTDTQYF
D: -; V: TRBV5-4; length: 14; J: TRBJ1-2; CDR3: CASSSAGETYGYTF
D: TRBD1; V: TRBV6-4; length: 14; J: TRBJ2-2; CDR3: CASRVQQGTGELFF
D: TRBD1; V: TRBV5-1; length: 23; J: TRBJ2-6; CDR3: CASSHHLNTGQGPGKSGANVLTF
D: -; V: TRBV7-2; length: 14; J: TRBJ1-6; CDR3: CASSRSTYNSPLHF
D: TRBD2; V: TRBV7-2; length: 16; J: TRBJ2-2; CDR3: CASSIRLAGDTGELFF